These T cell receptor beta chains were read from a single sample in a study of CD8 T cells in Susac syndrome. TCRdb re-derived calls from the immunoSEQ multiplex PCR reads in MiXCR, one entry per CDR3 protein. This table holds roughly 160,000 distinct CDR3 sequences, more than 90% found once. Sequenced material: CD4+ T cells from PBMCs. The source of these receptors is a human donor in good health. CDR3s include the opening cysteine and the closing phenylalanine or tryptophan. The D gene is left open where the match is weak. Part of the rows lack a size; the others show once, few, many or a class for expanded clones.

J: TRBJ1-1; D: TRBD1; length: 15; size: -; V: TRBV6-1; DNA: TGTGCCAGCAGTGAAGTCGGACAGGGGCGGACTGAAGCTTTCTTT; CDR3: CASSEVGQGRTEAFF
J: TRBJ1-4; D: -; length: 15; size: -; V: TRBV30; DNA: TGTGCCTGGAGTCCACGGGATGTGACTAATGAAAAACTGTTTTTT; CDR3: CAWSPRDVTNEKLFF
J: TRBJ2-6; D: -; length: 15; size: -; V: TRBV15; DNA: TGTGCCACCAGCAGAGGGGCATCTGGGGCCAACGTCCTGACTTTC; CDR3: CATSRGASGANVLTF
J: TRBJ2-1; D: -; length: 15; size: once; V: TRBV3-1; DNA: TGTGCCAGCAGCCAAGAGACAGGATTTTACAATGAGCAGTTCTTC; CDR3: CASSQETGFYNEQFF
J: TRBJ2-1; D: -; length: 14; size: -; V: TRBV3-1; DNA: TGTGCCAGCAGCCAAGATGGCTCCTACAATGAGCAGTTCTTC; CDR3: CASSQDGSYNEQFF
J: TRBJ1-2; D: -; length: 13; size: -; V: TRBV19; DNA: TGTGCCAGTAGCTCCGGGGGCGACTATGGCTACACCTTC; CDR3: CASSSGGDYGYTF
J: TRBJ2-3; D: -; length: 17; size: -; V: TRBV5-1; DNA: TGCGCCAGCAGCTTGGCGGGTGCCAGTGGTGATCCAGATACGCAGTATTTT; CDR3: CASSLAGASGDPDTQYF
J: TRBJ1-5; D: -; length: 12; size: -; V: TRBV27; DNA: TGTGCCAGCAGTTTTCTACTACGGCCCCAGCATTTT; CDR3: CASSFLLRPQHF
J: TRBJ2-1; D: -; length: 13; size: -; V: TRBV7-3; DNA: TGTGCCAGCAGCTTAACGGAGGCAAATGAGCAGTTCTTC; CDR3: CASSLTEANEQFF
J: TRBJ2-3; D: -; length: 11; size: once; V: TRBV23-1; DNA: TGCGCCAGCAAAAGGTCAGATACGCAGTATTTT; CDR3: CASKRSDTQYF
J: TRBJ2-2; D: TRBD1; length: 13; size: -; V: TRBV29-1; DNA: TGCAGCGTTGAGGGACAGTACACCGGGGAGCTGTTTTTT; CDR3: CSVEGQYTGELFF
J: TRBJ1-2; D: TRBD1; length: 13; size: -; V: TRBV27; DNA: TGTGCCAGCAGTGCCAGGACAGGGGCTGGCTACACCTTC; CDR3: CASSARTGAGYTF
J: TRBJ1-4; D: -; length: 16; size: -; V: TRBV2; DNA: TGTGCCAGCAGTGATGGCGGGGGGGCCGTAGGGGAAAAACTGTTTTTT; CDR3: CASSDGGGAVGEKLFF
J: TRBJ1-3; D: TRBD1; length: 15; size: -; V: TRBV20-1; DNA: TGCAGTGCTAGAGATCCAGGGGGCACTGGAAACACCATATATTTT; CDR3: CSARDPGGTGNTIYF
J: TRBJ2-5; D: TRBD2; length: 15; size: -; V: TRBV29-1; DNA: TGCAGCGTTGATTTTCTAGCGGGGGCCCAAGAGACCCAGTACTTC; CDR3: CSVDFLAGAQETQYF
J: TRBJ2-1; D: TRBD1; length: 15; size: once; V: TRBV12-3/TRBV12-4; DNA: TGTGCCAGCAGTTTCCAGGGGGCGATCGACAATGAGCAGTTCTTC; CDR3: CASSFQGAIDNEQFF
J: TRBJ1-6; D: TRBD1; length: 16; size: -; V: TRBV20-1; DNA: TGCAGTGCTAGACAGGGCAGGGGGCTCGGTAATTCACCCCTCCACTTT; CDR3: CSARQGRGLGNSPLHF
J: TRBJ2-7; D: TRBD2; length: 17; size: -; V: TRBV12-3/TRBV12-4; DNA: TGTGCCAGCAGCCCCCGGACTAGCGGGGGTTGGGGCTACGAGCAGTACTTC; CDR3: CASSPRTSGGWGYEQYF